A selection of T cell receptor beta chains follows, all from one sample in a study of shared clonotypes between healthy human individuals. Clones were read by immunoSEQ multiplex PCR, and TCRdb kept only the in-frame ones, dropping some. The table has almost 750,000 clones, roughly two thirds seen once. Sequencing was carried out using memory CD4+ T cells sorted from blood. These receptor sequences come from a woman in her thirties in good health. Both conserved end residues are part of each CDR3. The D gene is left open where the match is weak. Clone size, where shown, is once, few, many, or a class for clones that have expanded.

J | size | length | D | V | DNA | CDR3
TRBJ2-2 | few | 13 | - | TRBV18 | TGTGCCAGCTCACCAGACCTCACCGGGGAGCTGTTTTTT | CASSPDLTGELFF
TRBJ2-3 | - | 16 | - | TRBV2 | TGTGCCAGCAGGGCCGGACTCGCGGAGTACACAGATACGCAGTATTTT | CASRAGLAEYTDTQYF
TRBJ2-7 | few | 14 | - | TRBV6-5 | TGTGCCAGCAGTGGGGGACCGCAATTCTACGAGCAGTACTTC | CASSGGPQFYEQYF
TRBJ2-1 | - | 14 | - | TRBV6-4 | TGTGCCAGCAGTGACCCTCGCCCCCAAAATGAGCAGTTCTTC | CASSDPRPQNEQFF
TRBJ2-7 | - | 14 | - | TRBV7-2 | TGTGCCAGCAGCTTAGCGGAGGGCCCGTACGAGCAGTACTTC | CASSLAEGPYEQYF
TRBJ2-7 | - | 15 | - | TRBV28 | TGTGCCAGCAGTTTACGAACAGGGAGCTCCTACGAGCAGTACTTC | CASSLRTGSSYEQYF
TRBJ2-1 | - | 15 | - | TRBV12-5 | TGTGCTAGTGGTTTGGTACAGGCAGCCTACAATGAGCAGTTCTTC | CASGLVQAAYNEQFF
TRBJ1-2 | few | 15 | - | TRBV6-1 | TGTGCCAGCAGTAGAACGGACCGATCTAACTATGGCTACACCTTC | CASSRTDRSNYGYTF
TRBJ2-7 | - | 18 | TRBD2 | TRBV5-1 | TGCGCCAGCAGCTTCGCGACTAGCGGGAGAGGATCCTCCTACGAGCAGTACTTC | CASSFATSGRGSSYEQYF
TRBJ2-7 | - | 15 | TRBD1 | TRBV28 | TGTGCCAGCAGTTCCCTAGGGACAGGGACCTACGAGCAGTACTTC | CASSSLGTGTYEQYF
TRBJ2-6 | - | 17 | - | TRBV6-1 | TGTGCCAGCAGTGAAGACGCCAGGGTGGCTGGGGCCAACGTCCTGACTTTC | CASSEDARVAGANVLTF
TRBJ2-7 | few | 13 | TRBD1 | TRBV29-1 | TGCAGCGTTGATGGTGACAGGGCCTACGAGCAGTACTTC | CSVDGDRAYEQYF
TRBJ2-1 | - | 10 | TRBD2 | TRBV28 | TGTGCCAGCGGCGGGGGTGAGCAGTTCTTC | CASGGGEQFF
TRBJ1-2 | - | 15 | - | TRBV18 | TGTGCCAGCTCACCAGGGCCAGTCCGGGGCTATGGCTACACCTTC | CASSPGPVRGYGYTF
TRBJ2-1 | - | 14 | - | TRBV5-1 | TGCGCCAGCAGCTTAGGGGAGAAGTACAATGAGCAGTTCTTC | CASSLGEKYNEQFF
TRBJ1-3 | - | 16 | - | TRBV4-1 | TGCGCCAGCAGCACAGTGACACCGAGCTCTGGAAACACCATATATTTT | CASSTVTPSSGNTIYF
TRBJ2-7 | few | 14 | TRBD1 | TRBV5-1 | TGCGCCAGCAGCCCCGGGACAGGGGCTCAGGAGCAGTACTTC | CASSPGTGAQEQYF
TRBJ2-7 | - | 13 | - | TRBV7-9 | TGTGCCAGCAGCTTAGAGGTGAACTACGAGCAGTACTTC | CASSLEVNYEQYF
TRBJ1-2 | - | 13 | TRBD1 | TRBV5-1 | TGCGCCAGCAGGACAGGGGGAAGCTATGGCTACACCTTC | CASRTGGSYGYTF
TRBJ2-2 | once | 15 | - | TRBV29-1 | TGCAGCGTCTCGGTCGGGACGGCTGGCACCGGGGAGCTGTTTTTT | CSVSVGTAGTGELFF
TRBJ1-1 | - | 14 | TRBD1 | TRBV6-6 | TGTGCCAGCAGCAGGACAGGGGTAAACACTGAAGCTTTCTTT | CASSRTGVNTEAFF
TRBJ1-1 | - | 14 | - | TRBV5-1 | TGCGCCAGCAGCTTGGTCGGGGGTGAGACTGAAGCTTTCTTT | CASSLVGGETEAFF
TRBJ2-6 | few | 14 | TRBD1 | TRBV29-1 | TGCAGCGTAGCCAGGGGGACTGGGGCCAACGTCCTGACTTTC | CSVARGTGANVLTF
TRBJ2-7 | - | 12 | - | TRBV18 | TGTGCCAGCTCACCCCCAGGGCGCGAGCAGTACTTC | CASSPPGREQYF
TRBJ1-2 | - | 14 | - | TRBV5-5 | TGTGCCAGCAGCTTGGGCGTTGGTGGCTATGGCTACACCTTC | CASSLGVGGYGYTF
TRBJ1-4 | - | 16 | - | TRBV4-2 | TGTGCCAGCAGCCAAGAAGCGGGGGGTAATAATGAAAAACTGTTTTTT | CASSQEAGGNNEKLFF